The source of this TCR beta chain is a study of blood T cells in healthy people across ages. For the second PCR, which ran for 7 to 11 cycles, a sample-barcoded 5' primer and a J-beta primer mix were used. TCRdb redid the calling of the 5' RACE reads with MiXCR, one entry per CDR3 protein. This table holds more than 900,000 distinct CDR3 sequences, 20% to 25% found once. The sample was also linked to a second study, of T cells of mothers and their children.

The sequence came from a girl aged 2 to 10 in good health. Sequenced material: blood.

The CDR3 nucleotides are TGCAGTGCTATGAGAGGGGGCGGCAATCAGCCCCAGCATTTT. Translating it yields CSAMRGGGNQPQHF. The chain has TRBV20-1 and TRBJ1-5; TRBD1 aligns across 7 bases. From germline, CDR1 is DFQATT and CDR2 SNEGSKA (reference sequence). The CDR3 is made up of 14 amino acids. Trimming cost V 4 bases and J 2 bases; bases outside gene matches: 5.